This entry concerns a single TCR beta chain. Its antigen is undetermined. Healthy bone marrow donors formed the donor group. This sample is drawn from a study of cytomegalovirus exposure and HLA in healthy donors. Study details: Earlier, 90 million to 140 million unique TCR beta sequences were recovered from 170 million or so T cells by an analysis.

Germline loops: CDR1 LGHNT, CDR2 FRNRAP. This CDR3 spans 16 amino acids. Trimming cost V 1 base and J 7 bases; bases outside gene matches: 7. The PCR employed 60 Vbeta primers together with 13 Jbeta primers. Libraries were prepared by immunoSEQ multiplex PCR; TCRdb keeps only in-frame clonotypes and omits some of them. The table has about 150,000 clones, approximately 80% seen once. Study-level findings and limits: Immune exposure data for these donors was limited to CMV serostatus. For presence/absence analyses, sequencing depth was assumed to be roughly uniform across donors.

V is TRBV12-5 and J is TRBJ2-1; 10 bases agree with TRBD2. The source is a male donor in good health and CMV-seronegative. The sequenced material came from PBMCs. Written as DNA, the CDR3 is TGTGCTAGTGGTTTGGGACTAGCGGGTTCAGAGAATGAGCAGTTCTTC. Translating gives CASGLGLAGSENEQFF.